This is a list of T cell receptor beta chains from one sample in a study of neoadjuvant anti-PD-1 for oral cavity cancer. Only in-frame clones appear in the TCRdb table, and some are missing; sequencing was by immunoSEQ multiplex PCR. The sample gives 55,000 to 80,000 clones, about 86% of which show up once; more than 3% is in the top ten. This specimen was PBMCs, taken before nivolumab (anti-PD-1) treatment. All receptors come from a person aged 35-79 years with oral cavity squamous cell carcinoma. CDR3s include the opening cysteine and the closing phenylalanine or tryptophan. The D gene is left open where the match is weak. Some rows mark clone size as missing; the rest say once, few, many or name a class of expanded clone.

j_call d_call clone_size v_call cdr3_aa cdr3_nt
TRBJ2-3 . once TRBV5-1 CASSLIPGGGTSTDTQYF TGCGCCAGCAGCTTGATTCCCGGGGGCGGGACGTCCACAGATACGCAGTATTTT
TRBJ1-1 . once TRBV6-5 CASSYLGNSEAFF TGTGCCAGCAGTTACTTGGGAAATTCTGAAGCTTTCTTT
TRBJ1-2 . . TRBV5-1 CASSLTTAGITEGYTF TGCGCCAGCAGCCTAACGACCGCGGGCATAACAGAGGGCTACACCTTC
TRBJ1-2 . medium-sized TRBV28 CASRRQGYGYTF TGTGCCAGCAGGCGGCAGGGCTATGGCTACACCTTC
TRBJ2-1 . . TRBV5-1 CASSLEGGSYNEQFF TGCGCCAGCAGCTTGGAGGGAGGATCCTACAATGAGCAGTTCTTC
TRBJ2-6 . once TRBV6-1 CASSMGSGANVLTF TGTGCCAGCAGTATGGGATCTGGGGCCAACGTCCTGACTTTC
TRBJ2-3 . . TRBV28 CASKRGTGTDTQYF TGTGCCAGCAAGCGCGGGACTGGCACAGATACGCAGTATTTT
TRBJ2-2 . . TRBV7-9 CASSLDLSWGTPNTGELFF TGTGCCAGCAGCTTAGATCTATCTTGGGGAACCCCGAACACCGGGGAGCTGTTTTTT
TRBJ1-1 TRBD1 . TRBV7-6 CASSYTTWTGGPMNTEAFF TGTGCCAGCAGCTACACCACTTGGACAGGGGGCCCCATGAACACTGAAGCTTTCTTT
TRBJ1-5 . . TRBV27 CASRGQPLGDQPQHF TGTGCCAGCAGAGGACAGCCCCTGGGGGATCAGCCCCAGCATTTT
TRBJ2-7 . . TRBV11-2 CASSQRSAGLTYEQYF TGTGCCAGCAGCCAGAGGTCTGCAGGGCTTACCTACGAGCAGTACTTC
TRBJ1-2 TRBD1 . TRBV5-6 CATGTGYSYTF TGTGCCACCGGGACAGGGTATAGCTACACCTTC
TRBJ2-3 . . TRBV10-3 CAITPFAGQTYTDTQYF TGTGCCATCACCCCCTTTGCGGGACAGACCTACACAGATACGCAGTATTTT
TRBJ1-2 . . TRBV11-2 CASSLVPVNYGYTF TGTGCCAGCAGCTTAGTTCCGGTGAACTATGGCTACACCTTC
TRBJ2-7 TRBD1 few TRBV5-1 CASSRDRGQGEQYF TGCGCCAGCAGCCGGGACAGGGGACAGGGCGAGCAGTACTTC
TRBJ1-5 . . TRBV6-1 CASSVAFYSNQPQHF TGTGCCAGCAGTGTTGCGTTCTATAGCAATCAGCCCCAGCATTTT
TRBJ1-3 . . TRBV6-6 CASTTGGFGNTIYF TGTGCCAGCACCACTGGAGGTTTTGGAAACACCATATATTTT
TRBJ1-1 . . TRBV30 CAWSKPPYTEAFF TGTGCCTGGAGTAAGCCCCCCTATACTGAAGCTTTCTTT
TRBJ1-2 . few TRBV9 CASSGQNRRNYGYTF TGTGCCAGCAGCGGACAAAATCGGAGAAACTATGGCTACACCTTC
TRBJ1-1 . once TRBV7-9 CASTPTVGTEAFF TGTGCCAGCACCCCGACAGTCGGCACTGAAGCTTTCTTT
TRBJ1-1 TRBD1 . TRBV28 CASRPRTGGFSEAFF TGTGCCAGCAGACCCCGGACAGGGGGCTTCTCTGAAGCTTTCTTT
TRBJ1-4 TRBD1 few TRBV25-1 CASSALPGTAAEKLFF TGTGCCAGCAGTGCACTCCCCGGGACAGCGGCTGAAAAACTGTTTTTT
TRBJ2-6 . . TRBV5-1 CASSLEATAGANVLTF TGCGCCAGCAGCTTGGAGGCAACAGCTGGGGCCAACGTCCTGACTTTC
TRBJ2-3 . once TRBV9 CASSVGLAPDTQYF TGTGCCAGCAGCGTAGGCCTAGCCCCAGATACGCAGTATTTT
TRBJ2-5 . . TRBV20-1 CSATGVETQYF TGCAGTGCTACAGGTGTGGAGACCCAGTACTTC
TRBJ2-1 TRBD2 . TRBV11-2 CASSLVGGGGYNEQFF TGTGCCAGCAGCTTAGTTGGCGGGGGGGGTTACAATGAGCAGTTCTTC
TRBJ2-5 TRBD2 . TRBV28 CASSSRGGETQYF TGTGCCAGCAGTTCCCGGGGGGGGGAGACCCAGTACTTC
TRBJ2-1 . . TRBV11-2 CASSLESSYNEQFF TGTGCCAGCAGCTTAGAAAGCTCCTACAATGAGCAGTTCTTC
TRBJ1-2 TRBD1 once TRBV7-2 CASSLVPGGNYGYTF TGTGCCAGCAGCTTAGTCCCAGGGGGCAACTATGGCTACACCTTC
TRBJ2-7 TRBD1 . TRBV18 CASSTTPTGDEQYF TGTGCCAGCTCGACCACCCCGACAGGGGACGAGCAGTACTTC
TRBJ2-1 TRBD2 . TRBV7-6 CASSPISGTAYNEQFF TGTGCCAGCAGCCCCATTAGCGGGACTGCCTACAATGAGCAGTTCTTC
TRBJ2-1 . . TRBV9 CASSASPAANEQFF TGTGCCAGCAGCGCGAGCCCTGCGGCCAATGAGCAGTTCTTC
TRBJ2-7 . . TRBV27 CASSSEGGPSSYEQYF TGTGCCAGCAGTTCAGAAGGGGGGCCCAGCTCCTACGAGCAGTACTTC
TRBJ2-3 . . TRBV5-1 CASSLDGGGDTQYF TGCGCCAGCAGCTTGGACGGAGGAGGAGATACGCAGTATTTT
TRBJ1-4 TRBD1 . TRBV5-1 CASSRKQGAGQYSEKLFF TGCGCCAGCAGCCGAAAACAGGGGGCCGGCCAGTATTCTGAAAAACTGTTTTTT
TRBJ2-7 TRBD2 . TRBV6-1 CASSEIRFSGAYEQYF TGTGCCAGCAGTGAAATTCGGTTTAGCGGGGCCTACGAGCAGTACTTC
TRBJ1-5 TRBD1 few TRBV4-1 CASSQGTGGRYQPQHF TGCGCCAGCAGCCAAGGAACAGGGGGTAGGTATCAGCCCCAGCATTTT
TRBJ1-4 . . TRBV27 CASRGAATNEKLFF TGTGCCAGCAGAGGGGCGGCAACGAATGAAAAACTGTTTTTT
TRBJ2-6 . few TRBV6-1 CASRPDTSGANVLTF TGTGCCAGCAGACCTGACACCTCTGGGGCCAACGTCCTGACTTTC
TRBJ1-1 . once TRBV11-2 CASSPLVNTEAFF TGTGCCAGCAGCCCCCTAGTGAACACTGAAGCTTTCTTT
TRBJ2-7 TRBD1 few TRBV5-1 CASTWTGTSYEQYF TGCGCCAGCACCTGGACAGGGACGTCCTACGAGCAGTACTTC
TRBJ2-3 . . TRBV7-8 CASSLLHFTDTQYF TGTGCCAGCAGCTTACTCCACTTCACAGATACGCAGTATTTT
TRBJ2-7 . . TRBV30 CAWSVLYEQYF TGTGCCTGGAGTGTACTCTACGAGCAGTACTTC
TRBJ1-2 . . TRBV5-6 CASSPRAGRSYGYTF TGTGCCAGCAGCCCAAGGGCGGGGAGGAGCTATGGCTACACCTTC
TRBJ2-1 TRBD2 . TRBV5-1 CASRIAGGYNEQFF TGCGCCAGCAGAATAGCGGGGGGATACAATGAGCAGTTCTTC
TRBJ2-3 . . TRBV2 CASKVPTRGADTQYF TGTGCCAGCAAGGTCCCTACTCGCGGGGCGGATACGCAGTATTTT
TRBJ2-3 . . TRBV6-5 CASSYLAFPTDTQYF TGTGCCAGCAGTTACCTGGCCTTCCCCACAGATACGCAGTATTTT
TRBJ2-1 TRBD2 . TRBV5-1 CASSLTSGAYNEQFF TGCGCCAGCAGTTTAACTAGCGGGGCGTACAATGAGCAGTTCTTC